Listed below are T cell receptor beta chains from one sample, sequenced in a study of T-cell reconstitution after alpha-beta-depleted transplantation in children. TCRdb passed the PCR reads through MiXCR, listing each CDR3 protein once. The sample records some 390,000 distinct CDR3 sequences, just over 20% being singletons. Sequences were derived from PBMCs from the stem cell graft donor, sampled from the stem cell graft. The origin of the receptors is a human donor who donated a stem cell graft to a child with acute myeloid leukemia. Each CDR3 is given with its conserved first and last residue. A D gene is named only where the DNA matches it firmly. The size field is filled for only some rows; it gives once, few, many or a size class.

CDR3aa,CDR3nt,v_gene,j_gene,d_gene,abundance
CASSQWSGLNTEAFF,TGTGCCAGCAGTCAATGGTCAGGGTTGAACACTGAAGCTTTCTTT,TRBV28,TRBJ1-1,NA,NA
CASSPVHGPPGTYEQYF,TGCGCCAGCAGTCCAGTCCACGGGCCCCCTGGGACCTACGAGCAGTACTTC,TRBV23-1,TRBJ2-7,NA,NA
CAIQAGTSPYEQYF,TGCGCCATCCAAGCTGGGACTAGCCCATACGAGCAGTACTTC,TRBV10-2,TRBJ2-7,TRBD2,NA
CASGASAGNTIYF,TGTGCCAGCGGCGCCTCGGCTGGAAACACCATATATTTT,TRBV9,TRBJ1-3,NA,few
CSATSLGEQFF,TGCAGTGCTACCTCGCTTGGTGAGCAGTTCTTC,TRBV20-1,TRBJ2-1,NA,many
CSAAGLAGYGNTQYF,TGCAGTGCAGCGGGACTAGCGGGATATGGGAATACGCAGTATTTT,TRBV20-1,TRBJ2-3,TRBD2,NA
CASSKGLAGGFYNEQFF,TGCGCCAGCAGCAAGGGACTAGCGGGAGGCTTTTACAATGAGCAGTTCTTC,TRBV5-1,TRBJ2-1,TRBD2,few
CASSPKPPYESSYNEQFF,TGTGCCAGCAGCCCAAAGCCCCCATACGAGAGCTCCTACAATGAGCAGTTCTTC,TRBV4-2,TRBJ2-1,NA,many
CASSPGLAGVGYEQYF,TGTGCCAGCAGTCCCGGACTAGCGGGAGTTGGGTACGAGCAGTACTTC,TRBV12-3/TRBV12-4,TRBJ2-7,TRBD2,NA
CASSDDRNNSPLHF,TGTGCCAGCAGCGACGACAGGAACAATTCACCCCTCCACTTT,TRBV28,TRBJ1-6,NA,many
CSARLSGRGHEQYF,TGCAGTGCTAGGCTTAGCGGGAGGGGCCACGAGCAGTACTTC,TRBV20-1,TRBJ2-7,TRBD2,few